This T cell receptor beta chain was documented in a study of blood T cells in healthy people across ages (dated by TCRdb to between 2015 and 2017). About the investigation overall: In model experiments, template switching captured roughly one uniquely barcoded TCR beta cDNA molecule for every two T cells. To track age-related changes in TCR beta repertoire diversity, the study relied on deep sequencing normalized with unique cDNA molecular identifiers. The donors were divided into four age groups: young (average about 15 years), middle-aged (over 35), aged (approximately 62) and long-lived (roughly 88). Donors of different ages were randomly distributed across sequencing lanes to avoid experimental bias. Using the same blood draw, the study looked at two additional independent replicas of 1 million unique cDNA reads for two donors, one aged 18 to 30 and the other aged 80 or older.

Donors were 30 to 45 systemically healthy Caucasian individuals from Russia aged roughly 6 to 95 years. Each donor gave 8 to 10 milliliters of peripheral blood, collected into EDTA-treated Vacutainer tubes. Ficoll-Paque density-gradient centrifugation was used to isolate PBMCs, with at least 7 million per sample. Total RNA, at least 5.5 micrograms per sample, was extracted from PBMCs with Trizol reagent. Naive CD45RAhigh/CD27high T cell percentages were measured by flow cytometry on a PBMC aliquot from every donor. Comment on this clonotype: The clone's antigen remains unknown. A read error may explain this, as a much larger clone is one base away.

From a lookup of the germline V gene, CDR1 and CDR2 are MNHNS and SASEGT. V sheds 10 bases and J sheds 1 base, leaving 10 bases between their ends. Reading from cysteine to phenylalanine, the CDR3 counts 12 amino acids. CDR3 DNA is the only sequence kept; it has 36 bases, read in frame from the first base. Findings and caveats that apply to the study as a whole: Estimates of total diversity from one million sequenced T cells were regarded as lower bounds and underestimates. A strong correlation was found between observed TCR beta diversity and the percentage of naive T cells measured by flow cytometry. As age increased, observed TCR beta diversity per million T cells dropped in a roughly linear way, and a significant reduction was already evident by age around 41. Bulk unsorted PBMC profiling prevented conclusive comparison of naive and antigen-experienced compartments. The CMV infection status of donors was not known, potentially confounding age-related changes in expanded clonotypes. The long-lived group showed more naive CD4+ T cells, fewer expanded clones and increased TCR diversity than the aged group, suggesting age selection.

Library method: 5' RACE. The reads were generated on an Illumina HiSeq 2500. A second PCR of about 6 to 11 cycles was performed with a sample-barcoded 5' primer and a J-beta primer mix. Each TCR beta cDNA molecule received a unique molecular identifier from a template-switch 5' adaptor carrying 12 random nucleotides. Each sample yielded at least 3 million CDR3-containing paired-end reads. The Mint cDNA synthesis kit, primed by a TRBC-specific oligonucleotide, was used to synthesize first-strand cDNA from all RNA. Following uracil-DNA glycosylase treatment, all cDNA underwent a first 18-cycle PCR with the universal primers M1SS and BC2_uni_R. From the authors' description of their analysis: For normalization, 1 million high-quality reads were randomly selected from each sample, with every read carrying a distinct molecular identifier. Reads with shared molecular identifiers were discarded instead of being binned into consensus sequences. MiTCR, set to a Q25 quality threshold and the strictest error-elimination algorithm, was used for CDR3 identification, clonotype clustering and error correction. Lower-bound total TCR beta diversity was estimated with a nonparametric unseen species model using Euler transformation. Starting from the raw public reads, TCRdb applied fastp trimming at Q25, assembled clones with MiXCR and retained in-frame beta chains. Every entry covers one CDR3 protein and lists the most common genes and DNA from its rows. The V and J calls come from TCRdb's annotation, not from the publication. This sample has 1,500,000 or so distinct CDR3 sequences in its table, and roughly 43% of those were observed once. The top ten clonotypes cover 4% of the sample.

The sequence joins TRBV6-1 to TRBJ1-2; matching of 6 bases hints at TRBD1 as the D gene. Sequencing was performed on blood. The clonotype comes from a woman aged 18-35 years in good health. CDR3 loop: CATQDSNYGYTF. The base sequence is TGTGCCACCCAGGACAGTAACTATGGCTACACCTTC.